This TCR beta chain was captured in a study of shared clonotypes between healthy human individuals. Overall study: Contributing individuals were two females and a few males aged 18 to 49.

Deep-level settings were used for running the assay. An even split of each subset's genomic DNA across several immunoSEQ plates was performed. Produced via immunoSEQ multiplex PCR; TCRdb's table is partial and in-frame only. This table holds hundreds of thousands of clones, around 75% found once. The germline gives CDR1 SGHRS, CDR2 YFSETQ. The CDR3 totals 15 residues. J lost 5 bases, V lost 0 bases, and 3 bases had no gene match. Caucasian adults residing in Nashville, Tennessee made up all the donors. This receptor was obtained from a woman between 40 and 55 years old in good health. Some clones in this sample may be carry-over from other donors' samples. J is TRBJ1-2 and V is TRBV5-1; 11 positions agree with TRBD1. The source material was PBMCs. The CDR3 reads CASSLGTGGAYGYTF. In DNA form, the CDR3 reads TGCGCCAGCAGCTTGGGGACAGGGGGCGCTTATGGCTACACCTTC.